The clone carrying this T cell receptor (beta chain) was observed once. The CDR3 loop spans 13 amino acids. Germline V gene data show CDR1 as SGHRS and CDR2 as YFSETQ. Between the trimmed V and J ends, which lost 5 bases and 2 bases, there was a span of 8 bases. This sample is part of a study of blood T cell repertoires in COVID-19. About the research overall: Sample material is recorded as cDNA or gDNA derived from T cells, B-cell-depleted T cells, or PBMCs.

The assay was immunoSEQ multiplex PCR, and TCRdb's table has in-frame clones only and misses some. This sample has just over 65,000 clones, with just under 90% found just once. This sequence originates from a man aged 55 to 69 with acute or convalescent COVID-19. The V gene is TRBV5-1, the J gene TRBJ1-3; no reliable D call. The sample taken for sequencing was peripheral blood. CDR3 in amino acids: CASRWGAGNTIYF. DNA for the CDR3: TGCGCCAGCAGGTGGGGAGCTGGAAACACCATATATTTT.